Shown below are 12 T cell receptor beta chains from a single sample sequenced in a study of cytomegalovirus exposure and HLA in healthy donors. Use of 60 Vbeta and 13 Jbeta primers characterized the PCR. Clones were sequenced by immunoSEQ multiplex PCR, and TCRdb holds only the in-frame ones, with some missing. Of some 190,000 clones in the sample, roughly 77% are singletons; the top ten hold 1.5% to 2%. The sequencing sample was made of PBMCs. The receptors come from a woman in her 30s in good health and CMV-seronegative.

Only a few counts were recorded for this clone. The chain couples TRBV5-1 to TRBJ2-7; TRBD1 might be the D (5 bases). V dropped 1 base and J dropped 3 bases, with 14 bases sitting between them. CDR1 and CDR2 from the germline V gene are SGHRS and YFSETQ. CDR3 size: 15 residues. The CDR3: CASSLQTGSIYEQYF. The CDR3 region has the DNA TGCGCCAGCAGCTTGCAAACAGGTTCCATCTACGAGCAGTACTTC.

CDR3 residues: CASSLTRQGKTNEKLFF. The CDR3 coding sequence is TGTGCCAGCAGCTTAACGCGACAGGGGAAAACTAATGAAAAACTGTTTTTT. The rearrangement links TRBV7-6 to TRBJ1-4; 8 positions agree with TRBD1. In germline, CDR1 is SGHVS, CDR2 FNYEAQ. The V gene end was trimmed by 2 bases and the J gene end by 1 base; junction bases not matched to a gene: 6. This CDR3 contains 17 residues. Using reference TRBV7-6 and TRBJ1-4 for the parts outside the CDR3, the full variable domain is GAGVSQSPRYKVTKRGQDVALRCDPISGHVSLYWYRQALGQGPEFLTYFNYEAQQDKSGLPNDRFSAERPEGSISTLTIQRTEQRDSAMYRCASSLTRQGKTNEKLFFGSGTQLSVL.

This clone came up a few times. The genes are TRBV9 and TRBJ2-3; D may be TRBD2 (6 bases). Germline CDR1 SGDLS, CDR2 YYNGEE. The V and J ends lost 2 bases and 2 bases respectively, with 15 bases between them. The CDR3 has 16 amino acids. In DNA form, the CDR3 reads TGTGCCAGCAGCGTCGAAATGCGGGGCCTCACAGATACGCAGTATTTT. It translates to CASSVEMRGLTDTQYF.

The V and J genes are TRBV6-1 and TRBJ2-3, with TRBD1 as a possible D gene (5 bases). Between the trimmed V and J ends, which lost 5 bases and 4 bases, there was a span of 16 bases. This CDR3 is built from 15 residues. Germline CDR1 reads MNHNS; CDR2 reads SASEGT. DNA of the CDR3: TGTGCCAGCAGTCTCCGACAGAGCGCGGCAGATACGCAGTATTTT. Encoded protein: CASSLRQSAADTQYF.

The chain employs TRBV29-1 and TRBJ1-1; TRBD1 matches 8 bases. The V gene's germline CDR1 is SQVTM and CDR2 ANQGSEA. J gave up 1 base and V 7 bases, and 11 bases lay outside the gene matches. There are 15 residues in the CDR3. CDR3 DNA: TGCAGCGCCGGAGCTACAGGGGGAAAGAACACTGAAGCTTTCTTT. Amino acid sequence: CSAGATGGKNTEAFF.

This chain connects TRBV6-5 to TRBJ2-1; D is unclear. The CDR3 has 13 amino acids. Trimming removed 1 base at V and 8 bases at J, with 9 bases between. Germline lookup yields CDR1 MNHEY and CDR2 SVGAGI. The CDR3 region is CASSYYNVDEQFF. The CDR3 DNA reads TGTGCCAGCAGTTACTACAATGTTGATGAGCAGTTCTTC.

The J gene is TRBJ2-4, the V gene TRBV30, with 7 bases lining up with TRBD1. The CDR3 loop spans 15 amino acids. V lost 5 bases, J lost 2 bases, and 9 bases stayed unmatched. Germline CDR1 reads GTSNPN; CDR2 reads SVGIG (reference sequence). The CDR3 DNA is TGTGCCTGGGAGGATCCAGGGGGTTCCAAAAACATTCAGTACTTC. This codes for CAWEDPGGSKNIQYF. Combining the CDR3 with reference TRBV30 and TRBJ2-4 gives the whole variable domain SQTIHQWPATLVQPVGSPLSLECTVEGTSNPNLYWYRQAAGRGLQLLFYSVGIGQISSEVPQNLSASRPQDRQFILSSKKLLLSDSGFYLCAWEDPGGSKNIQYFGAGTRLSVL.

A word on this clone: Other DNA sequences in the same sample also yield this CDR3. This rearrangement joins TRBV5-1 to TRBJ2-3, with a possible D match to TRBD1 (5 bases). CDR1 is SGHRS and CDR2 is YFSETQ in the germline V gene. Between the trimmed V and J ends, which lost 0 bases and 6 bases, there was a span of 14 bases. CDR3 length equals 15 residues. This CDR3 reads CASSLVGQGLDTQYF. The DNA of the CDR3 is TGCGCCAGCAGCTTGGTGGGGCAGGGCCTTGATACGCAGTATTTT. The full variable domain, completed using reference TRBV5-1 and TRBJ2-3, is KAGVTQTPRYLIKTRGQQVTLSCSPISGHRSVSWYQQTPGQGLQFLFEYFSETQRNKGNFPGRFSGRQFSNSRSEMNVSTLELGDSALYLCASSLVGQGLDTQYFGPGTRLTVL.

CDR3 in amino acids: CASSQDKGAGDGYTF. The DNA for the CDR3 is TGCGCCAGCAGCCAAGATAAGGGGGCTGGCGATGGCTACACCTTC. The chain employs TRBV4-1 and TRBJ1-2; 7 bases line up with TRBD1. CDR3 size: 15 residues. The germline V gene has CDR1 MGHRA and CDR2 YSYEKL. Trimming at V came to 0 bases and at J to 6 bases, leaving 7 bases not matched to a gene.

The CDR3 loop is CASSLIGGEGEQYF. CDR3 coding DNA: TGTGCCAGCAGCTTAATAGGCGGGGAGGGCGAGCAGTACTTC. V is TRBV13 and J is TRBJ2-7; 7 bases agree with TRBD2. CDR3 length equals 14 residues. With V trimmed by 2 bases and J by 6 bases, 7 bases remained unmatched. Germline CDR1 PRHDT, CDR2 FYEKMQ (reference sequence).

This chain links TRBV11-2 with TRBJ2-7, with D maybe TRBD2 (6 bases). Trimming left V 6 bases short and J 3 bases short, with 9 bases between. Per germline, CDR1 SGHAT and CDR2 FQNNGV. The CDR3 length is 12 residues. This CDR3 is CASSSSVYEQYF. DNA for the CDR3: TGTGCCAGCAGTTCTAGCGTCTACGAGCAGTACTTC.

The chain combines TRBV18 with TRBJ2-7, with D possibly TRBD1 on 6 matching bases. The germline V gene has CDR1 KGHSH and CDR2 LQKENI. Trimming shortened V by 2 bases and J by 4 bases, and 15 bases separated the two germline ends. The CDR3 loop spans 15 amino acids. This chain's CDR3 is CASSPGAQGGYEQYF. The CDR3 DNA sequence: TGTGCCAGCTCACCAGGGGCACAGGGTGGATACGAGCAGTACTTC.